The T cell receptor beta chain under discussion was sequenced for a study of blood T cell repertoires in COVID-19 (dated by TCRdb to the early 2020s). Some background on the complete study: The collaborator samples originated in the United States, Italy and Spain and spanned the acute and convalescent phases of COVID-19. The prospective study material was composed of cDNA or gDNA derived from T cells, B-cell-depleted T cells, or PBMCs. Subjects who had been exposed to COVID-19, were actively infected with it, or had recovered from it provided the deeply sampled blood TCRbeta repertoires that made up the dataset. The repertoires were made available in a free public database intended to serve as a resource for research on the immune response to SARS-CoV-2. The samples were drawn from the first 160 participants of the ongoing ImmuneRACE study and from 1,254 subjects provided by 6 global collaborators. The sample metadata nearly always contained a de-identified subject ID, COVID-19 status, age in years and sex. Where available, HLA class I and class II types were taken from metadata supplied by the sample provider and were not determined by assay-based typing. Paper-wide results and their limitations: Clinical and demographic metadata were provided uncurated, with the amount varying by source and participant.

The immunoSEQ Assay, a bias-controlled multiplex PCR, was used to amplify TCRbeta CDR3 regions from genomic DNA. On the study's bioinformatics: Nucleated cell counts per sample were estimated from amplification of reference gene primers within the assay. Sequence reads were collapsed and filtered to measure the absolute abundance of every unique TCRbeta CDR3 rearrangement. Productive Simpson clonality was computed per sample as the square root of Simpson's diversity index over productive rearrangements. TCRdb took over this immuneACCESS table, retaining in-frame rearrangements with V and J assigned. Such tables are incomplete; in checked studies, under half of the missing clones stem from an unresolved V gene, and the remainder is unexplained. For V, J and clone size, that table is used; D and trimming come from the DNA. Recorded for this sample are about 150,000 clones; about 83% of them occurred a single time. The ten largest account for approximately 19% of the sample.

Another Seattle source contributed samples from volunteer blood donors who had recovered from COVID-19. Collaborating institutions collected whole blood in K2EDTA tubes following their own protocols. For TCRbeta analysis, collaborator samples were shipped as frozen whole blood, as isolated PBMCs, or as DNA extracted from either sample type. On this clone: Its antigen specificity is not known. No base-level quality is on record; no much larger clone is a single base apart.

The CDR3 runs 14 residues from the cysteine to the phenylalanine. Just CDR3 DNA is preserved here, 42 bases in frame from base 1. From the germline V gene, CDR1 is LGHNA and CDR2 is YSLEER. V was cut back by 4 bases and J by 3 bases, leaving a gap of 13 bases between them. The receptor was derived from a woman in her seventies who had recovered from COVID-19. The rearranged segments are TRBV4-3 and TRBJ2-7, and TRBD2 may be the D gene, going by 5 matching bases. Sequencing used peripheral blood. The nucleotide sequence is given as TGCGCCAGCAGCCGGTCGGTAGAGGGCTACGAGCAGTACTTC. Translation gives CASSRSVEGYEQYF.